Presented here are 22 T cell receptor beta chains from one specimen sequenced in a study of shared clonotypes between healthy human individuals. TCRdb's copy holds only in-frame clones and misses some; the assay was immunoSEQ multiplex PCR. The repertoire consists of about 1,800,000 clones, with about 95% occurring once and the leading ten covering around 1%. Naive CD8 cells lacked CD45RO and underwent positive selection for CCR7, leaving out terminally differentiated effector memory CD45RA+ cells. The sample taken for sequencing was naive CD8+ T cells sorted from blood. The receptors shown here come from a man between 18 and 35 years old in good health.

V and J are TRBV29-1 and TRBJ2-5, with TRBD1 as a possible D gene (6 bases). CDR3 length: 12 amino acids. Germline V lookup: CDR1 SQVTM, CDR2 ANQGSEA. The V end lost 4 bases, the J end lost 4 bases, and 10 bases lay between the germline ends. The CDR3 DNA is TGCAGCGTTGGGGGGCAGCTAGAGACCCAGTACTTC. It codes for CSVGGQLETQYF.

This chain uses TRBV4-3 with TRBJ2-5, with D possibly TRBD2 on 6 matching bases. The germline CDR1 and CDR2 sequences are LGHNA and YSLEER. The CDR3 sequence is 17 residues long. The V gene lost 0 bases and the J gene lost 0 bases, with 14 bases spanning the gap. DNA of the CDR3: TGCGCCAGCAGCCAAGATTGGGGGGAACCGTACCAAGAGACCCAGTACTTC. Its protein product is CASSQDWGEPYQETQYF.

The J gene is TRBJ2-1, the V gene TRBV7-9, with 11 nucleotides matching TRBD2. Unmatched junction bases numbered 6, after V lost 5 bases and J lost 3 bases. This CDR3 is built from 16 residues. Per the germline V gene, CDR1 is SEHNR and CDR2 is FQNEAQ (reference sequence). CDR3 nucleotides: TGTGCCAGCAGCCCGACTAGCGGGGAACTCTACAATGAGCAGTTCTTC. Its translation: CASSPTSGELYNEQFF.

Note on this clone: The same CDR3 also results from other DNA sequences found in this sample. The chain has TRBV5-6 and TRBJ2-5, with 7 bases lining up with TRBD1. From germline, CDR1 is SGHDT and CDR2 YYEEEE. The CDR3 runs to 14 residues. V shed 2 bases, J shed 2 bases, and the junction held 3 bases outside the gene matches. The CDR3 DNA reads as TGTGCCAGCAGCTTAGGGGACAGTCAAGAGACCCAGTACTTC. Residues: CASSLGDSQETQYF.

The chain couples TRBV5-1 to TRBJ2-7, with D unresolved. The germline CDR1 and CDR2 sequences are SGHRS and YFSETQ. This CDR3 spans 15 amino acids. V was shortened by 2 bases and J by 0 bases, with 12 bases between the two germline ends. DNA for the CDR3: TGCGCCAGCAGCTTCGGTGAACCAACCTCCTACGAGCAGTACTTC. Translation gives CASSFGEPTSYEQYF.

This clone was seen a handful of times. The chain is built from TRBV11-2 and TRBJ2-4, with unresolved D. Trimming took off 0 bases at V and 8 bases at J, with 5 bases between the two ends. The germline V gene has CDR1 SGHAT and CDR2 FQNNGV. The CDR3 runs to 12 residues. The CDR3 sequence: CASSLDVDIQYF. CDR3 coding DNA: TGTGCCAGCAGCTTAGATGTTGACATTCAGTACTTC.

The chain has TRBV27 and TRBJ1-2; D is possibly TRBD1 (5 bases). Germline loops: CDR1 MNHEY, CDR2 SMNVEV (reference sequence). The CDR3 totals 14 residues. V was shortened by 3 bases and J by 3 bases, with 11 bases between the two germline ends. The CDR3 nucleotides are TGTGCCAGCAGTTTCGGCAGGGAGGACTATGGCTACACCTTC. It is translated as CASSFGREDYGYTF.

The chain's CDR3 is CASSVGGPGATEAFF. The CDR3 DNA reads TGTGCCAGCAGCGTAGGAGGTCCAGGGGCCACTGAAGCTTTCTTT. The rearrangement links TRBV9 to TRBJ1-1, with D tentatively TRBD1 (6 bases). V dropped 0 bases and J dropped 4 bases, with 13 bases sitting between them. Germline CDR1 is SGDLS and CDR2 is YYNGEE. The CDR3 totals 15 residues.

The CDR3 sequence is CASTPIIETQYF. The DNA for the CDR3 is TGTGCCAGCACCCCGATTATAGAGACCCAGTACTTC. J is TRBJ2-5 and V is TRBV6-4; D unresolved. CDR1 MRHNA and CDR2 SNTAGT come from the germline V gene. V lost 7 bases, J lost 4 bases, and 10 bases lay in between. The CDR3 has 12 amino acids.

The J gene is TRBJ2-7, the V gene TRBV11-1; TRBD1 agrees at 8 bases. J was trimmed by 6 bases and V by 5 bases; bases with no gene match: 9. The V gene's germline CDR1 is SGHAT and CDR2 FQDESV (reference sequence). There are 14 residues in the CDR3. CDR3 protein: CASSPGGAWSEQYF. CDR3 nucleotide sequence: TGTGCCAGCAGCCCAGGGGGCGCATGGAGCGAGCAGTACTTC.

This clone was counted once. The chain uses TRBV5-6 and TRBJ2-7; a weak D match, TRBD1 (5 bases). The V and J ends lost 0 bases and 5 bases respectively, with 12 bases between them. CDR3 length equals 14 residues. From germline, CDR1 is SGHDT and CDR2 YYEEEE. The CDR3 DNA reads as TGTGCCAGCAGCTTGGCACCAGGGTCCAACGAGCAGTACTTC. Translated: CASSLAPGSNEQYF. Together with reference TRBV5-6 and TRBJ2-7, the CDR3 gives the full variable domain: DAGVTQSPTHLIKTRGQQVTLRCSPKSGHDTVSWYQQALGQGPQFIFQYYEEEERQRGNFPDRFSGHQFPNYSSELNVNALLLGDSALYLCASSLAPGSNEQYFGPGTRLTVT.

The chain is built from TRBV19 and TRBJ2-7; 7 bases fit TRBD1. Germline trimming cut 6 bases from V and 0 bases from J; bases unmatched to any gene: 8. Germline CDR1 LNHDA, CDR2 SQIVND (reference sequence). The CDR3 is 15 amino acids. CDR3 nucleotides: TGTGCCAGTAGCCCTCAAGGGGGCCGCTCCTACGAGCAGTACTTC. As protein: CASSPQGGRSYEQYF.

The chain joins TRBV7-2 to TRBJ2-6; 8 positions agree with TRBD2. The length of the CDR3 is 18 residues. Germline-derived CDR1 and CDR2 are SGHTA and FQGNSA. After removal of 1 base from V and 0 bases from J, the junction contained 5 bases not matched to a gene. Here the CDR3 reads CASSLVAGGSSGANVLTF. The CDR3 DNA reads TGTGCCAGCAGCTTAGTGGCGGGAGGTAGCTCTGGGGCCAACGTCCTGACTTTC.

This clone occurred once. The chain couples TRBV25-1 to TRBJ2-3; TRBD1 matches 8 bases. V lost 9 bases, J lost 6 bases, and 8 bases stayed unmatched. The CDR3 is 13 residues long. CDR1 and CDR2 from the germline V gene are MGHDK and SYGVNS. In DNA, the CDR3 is TGTGCCAGGAGGACAGGGAATCTTGATACGCAGTATTTT. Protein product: CARRTGNLDTQYF.

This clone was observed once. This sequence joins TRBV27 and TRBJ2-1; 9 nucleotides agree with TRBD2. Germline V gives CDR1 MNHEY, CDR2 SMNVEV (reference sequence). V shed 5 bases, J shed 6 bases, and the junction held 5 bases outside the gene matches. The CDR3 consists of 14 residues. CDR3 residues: CASSKRAGGNEQFF. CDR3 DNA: TGTGCCAGCAGTAAACGAGCGGGAGGCAATGAGCAGTTCTTC.

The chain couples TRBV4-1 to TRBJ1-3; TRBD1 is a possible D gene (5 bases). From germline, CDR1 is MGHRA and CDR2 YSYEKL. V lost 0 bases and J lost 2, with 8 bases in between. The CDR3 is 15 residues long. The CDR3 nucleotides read TGCGCCAGCAGCCAAGATCAGGGACCTGGAAACACCATATATTTT. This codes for CASSQDQGPGNTIYF.

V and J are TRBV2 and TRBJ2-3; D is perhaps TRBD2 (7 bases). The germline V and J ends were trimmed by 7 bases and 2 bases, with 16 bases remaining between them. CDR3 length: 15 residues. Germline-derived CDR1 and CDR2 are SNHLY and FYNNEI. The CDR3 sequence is CASKRGGLVTDTQYF. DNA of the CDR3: TGTGCCAGCAAAAGGGGGGGGCTCGTCACAGATACGCAGTATTTT.

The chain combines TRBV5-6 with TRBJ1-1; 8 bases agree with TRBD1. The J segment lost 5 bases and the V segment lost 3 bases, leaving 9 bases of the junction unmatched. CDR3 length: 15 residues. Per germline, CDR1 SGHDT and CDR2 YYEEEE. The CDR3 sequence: CASSSDREVSTEAFF. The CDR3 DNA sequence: TGTGCCAGCAGCTCGGACAGGGAGGTATCTACTGAAGCTTTCTTT. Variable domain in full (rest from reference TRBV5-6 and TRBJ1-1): DAGVTQSPTHLIKTRGQQVTLRCSPKSGHDTVSWYQQALGQGPQFIFQYYEEEERQRGNFPDRFSGHQFPNYSSELNVNALLLGDSALYLCASSSDREVSTEAFFGQGTRLTVV.

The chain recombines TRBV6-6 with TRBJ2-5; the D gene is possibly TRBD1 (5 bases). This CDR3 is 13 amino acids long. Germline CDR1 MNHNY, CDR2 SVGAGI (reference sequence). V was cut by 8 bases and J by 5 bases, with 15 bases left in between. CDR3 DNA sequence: TGTGCCAGCTCGACAGAATTCGGGGAGACCCAGTACTTC. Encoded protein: CASSTEFGETQYF.

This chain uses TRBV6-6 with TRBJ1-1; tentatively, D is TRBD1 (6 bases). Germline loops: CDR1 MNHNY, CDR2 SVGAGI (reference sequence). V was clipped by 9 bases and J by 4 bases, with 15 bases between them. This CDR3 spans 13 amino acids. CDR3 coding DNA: TGTGCCAGTAAGGGGGAGGGAGGCACTGAAGCTTTCTTT. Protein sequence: CASKGEGGTEAFF.

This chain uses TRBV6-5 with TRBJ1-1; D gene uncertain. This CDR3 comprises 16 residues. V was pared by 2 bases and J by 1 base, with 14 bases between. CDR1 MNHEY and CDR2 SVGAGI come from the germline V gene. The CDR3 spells CASSYNSFVGNTEAFF. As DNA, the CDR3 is TGTGCCAGCAGTTACAATTCTTTCGTGGGGAACACTGAAGCTTTCTTT.

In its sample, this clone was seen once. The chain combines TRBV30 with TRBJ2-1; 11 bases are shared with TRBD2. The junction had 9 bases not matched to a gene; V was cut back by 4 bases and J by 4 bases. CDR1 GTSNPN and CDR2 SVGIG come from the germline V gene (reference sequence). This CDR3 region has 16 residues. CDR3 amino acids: CAWNLLAGVSYNEQFF. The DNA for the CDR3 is TGTGCCTGGAATCTACTAGCGGGAGTCTCTTACAATGAGCAGTTCTTC.